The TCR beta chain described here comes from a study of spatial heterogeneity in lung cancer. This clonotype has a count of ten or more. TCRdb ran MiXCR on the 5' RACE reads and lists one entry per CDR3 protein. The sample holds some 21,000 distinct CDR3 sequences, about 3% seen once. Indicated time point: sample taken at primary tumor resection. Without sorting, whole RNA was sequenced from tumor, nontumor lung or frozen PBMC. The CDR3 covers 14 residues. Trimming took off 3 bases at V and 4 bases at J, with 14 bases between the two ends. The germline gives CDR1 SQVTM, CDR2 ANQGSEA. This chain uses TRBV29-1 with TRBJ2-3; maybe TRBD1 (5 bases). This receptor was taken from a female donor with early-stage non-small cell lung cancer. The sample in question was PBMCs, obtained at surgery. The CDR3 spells CSVEVDNRPDTQYF. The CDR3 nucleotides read TGCAGCGTTGAGGTGGACAATAGACCAGATACGCAGTATTTT.